One and the same sample provided the 24 T cell receptor beta chains below, sequenced in a study of vaccination effects on CD4 cells after COVID-19. Investigators separated out CD4+ T cells once approximately 11 days of culture had passed. Everyone in the study got two shots of either the BNT162b2 or mRNA-1273 vaccine. These TCRs' antigens remain unknown. Assay: immunoSEQ multiplex PCR; the TCRdb copy retains only in-frame clones and omits some. The table records roughly 45,000 clones, 72% of them present only once. The input for sequencing was CD4+ T cells from PBMCs cultured without peptide, taken after COVID-19 vaccination. Receptor source: a human donor who received a COVID-19 vaccine.

V usage is TRBV5-1 and J usage is TRBJ2-2, with 9 positions matching TRBD1. The germline V gene has CDR1 SGHRS and CDR2 YFSETQ. After removal of 4 bases from V and 4 bases from J, the junction contained 5 bases not matched to a gene. The CDR3 totals 15 residues. The CDR3 loop reads CASSPGTGSTGELFF. In DNA, the CDR3 is TGCGCCAGCAGCCCCGGGACAGGGAGCACCGGGGAGCTGTTTTTT.

V is TRBV19 and J is TRBJ2-7; TRBD1 agrees at 7 bases. This CDR3 has 14 amino acids. Germline CDR1 LNHDA, CDR2 SQIVND (reference sequence). J gave up 6 bases and V 9 bases, and 14 bases lay outside the gene matches. CDR3 region: CASRDRRGPSEQYF. The DNA for the CDR3 is TGTGCCAGCAGGGACAGAAGGGGGCCGTCCGAGCAGTACTTC. The full variable domain, its missing parts supplied by reference TRBV19 and TRBJ2-7, is DGGITQSPKYLFRKEGQNVTLSCEQNLNHDAMYWYRQDPGQGLRLIYYSQIVNDFQKGDIAEGYSVSREKKESFPLTVTSAQKNPTAFYLCASRDRRGPSEQYFGPGTRLTVT.

This clone was counted once. This chain connects TRBV9 to TRBJ1-2; possibly TRBD1 for D (6 bases). Trimming left V 4 bases short and J 3 bases short, with 10 bases between. The length of the CDR3 is 13 residues. The germline CDR1 and CDR2 sequences are SGDLS and YYNGEE. CDR3 in amino acids: CASSPRTDYGYTF. As DNA, the CDR3 is TGTGCCAGCAGCCCACGGACAGACTATGGCTACACCTTC.

The chain joins TRBV29-1 to TRBJ2-2; either TRBD1 or TRBD2 may fit D (5 bases each). The CDR3 covers 14 residues. Germline V gives CDR1 SQVTM, CDR2 ANQGSEA. DNA of the CDR3: TGCACCATTGGCCCCGGGACGGACACCGGGGAGCTGTTTTTT. This translates into CTIGPGTDTGELFF.

The V and J genes are TRBV2 and TRBJ1-2; maybe TRBD1 (5 bases). In germline, CDR1 is SNHLY, CDR2 FYNNEI. Trimming stripped 9 bases from V and 5 bases from J, with 16 bases between. The CDR3 length is 13 residues. CDR3 sequence reads: CASRGDSFYGYTF. The CDR3 DNA follows: TGTGCCAGTCGAGGGGATTCCTTTTATGGCTACACCTTC.

The V and J genes are TRBV9 and TRBJ2-7, with 8 bases lining up with TRBD1. V shed 2 bases, J shed 4 bases, and the junction held 5 bases outside the gene matches. The length of the CDR3 is 14 residues. The V gene's germline CDR1 is SGDLS and CDR2 YYNGEE. The DNA of the CDR3 is TGTGCCAGCAGCGTTGACAGGACAGGGTACGAGCAGTACTTC. This encodes CASSVDRTGYEQYF.

Only one count was recorded for this clone. The chain couples TRBV29-1 to TRBJ2-7, with TRBD1 matching 9 bases. Germline lookup yields CDR1 SQVTM and CDR2 ANQGSEA. Trimming took 6 bases from V and 6 from J; bases not matched to a gene: 9. The length of the CDR3 is 13 residues. CDR3 residues: CSVKGQGMREQYF. In DNA form, the CDR3 reads TGCAGCGTCAAAGGACAGGGGATGCGCGAGCAGTACTTC.

The V and J genes are TRBV7-8 and TRBJ1-6; D is possibly TRBD1 (6 bases). The CDR3 covers 17 residues. V lost 2 bases, J lost 9 bases, and 20 bases lay in between. Germline V CDR1 and CDR2: SGHVS, FQNEAQ. In DNA, the CDR3 is TGTGCCAGCAGCTTAAGGGGGAAATCCACTAACGGTTCACCCCTCCACTTT. Its translation is CASSLRGKSTNGSPLHF.

V gene TRBV2 combines with J gene TRBJ2-2; TRBD2 is a possible D gene (6 bases). V lost 4 bases and J lost 4, with 13 bases in between. Looked up from germline, CDR1 is SNHLY and CDR2 is FYNNEI. CDR3 length: 15 amino acids. The DNA for the CDR3 is TGTGCCAGCAGTGTGGGCGGGACGGGCACCGGGGAGCTGTTTTTT. Its protein product is CASSVGGTGTGELFF.

The rearrangement joins TRBV7-2 to TRBJ2-1; TRBD2 matches 8 bases. Unmatched junction bases numbered 8, after V lost 6 bases and J lost 1 base. Germline V CDR1 and CDR2: SGHTA, FQGNSA. This CDR3 spans 16 amino acids. Here the CDR3 reads CASRHLKRESYNEQFF. The CDR3, as DNA: TGTGCCAGCAGACACTTAAAGCGGGAGTCCTACAATGAGCAGTTCTTC.

The rearrangement uses TRBV5-5 and TRBJ2-2; no clear D. The CDR3 loop spans 15 amino acids. The germline CDR1 and CDR2 sequences are SGHKS and YYEKEE (reference sequence). With 0 bases removed from V and 5 bases from J, the gap between germline ends came to 11 bases. CDR3 residues: CASSLASLPTGELFF. The DNA for the CDR3 is TGTGCCAGCAGCTTGGCATCGCTACCGACCGGGGAGCTGTTTTTT.

In its sample, this clone was seen once. The chain joins TRBV5-1 to TRBJ1-2, with TRBD1 matching over 7 bases. This CDR3 contains 14 residues. Trimming at V came to 1 base and at J to 3 bases, leaving 3 bases not matched to a gene. Germline CDR1 SGHRS, CDR2 YFSETQ. The CDR3 DNA sequence: TGCGCCAGCAGCTTGCGGCAGGGGGACTATGGCTACACCTTC. Protein: CASSLRQGDYGYTF.

This chain connects TRBV2 to TRBJ1-5, with D possibly TRBD1 on 5 matching bases. Trimming removed 4 bases at V and 0 bases at J, with 7 bases between. Looked up from germline, CDR1 is SNHLY and CDR2 is FYNNEI. CDR3 length: 14 amino acids. CDR3 region: CASSAGPSNQPQHF. In DNA, the CDR3 is TGTGCCAGCAGTGCAGGGCCTAGCAATCAGCCCCAGCATTTT.

This clone was seen more than once but under ten times. The rearrangement links TRBV6-1 to TRBJ2-2; a weak D match, TRBD2 (6 bases). V was trimmed by 2 bases and J by 2 bases, leaving 6 bases between them. CDR1 is MNHNS and CDR2 is SASEGT in the germline V gene. The CDR3 extends over 14 amino acids. For the CDR3, the DNA is TGTGCCAGCAGTGAAACTAGCAACACCGGGGAGCTGTTTTTT. Translated, it gives CASSETSNTGELFF.

The CDR3 is CASSHNSRTGELFF. The DNA for the CDR3 is TGTGCCAGCAGCCATAATAGTCGGACCGGGGAGCTGTTTTTT. The V and J genes are TRBV11-2 and TRBJ2-2; no clear D. This CDR3 spans 14 amino acids. The germline V gene has CDR1 SGHAT and CDR2 FQNNGV. The ends were cut back, 5 bases at V and 5 bases at J, with 12 bases in the middle.

This chain uses TRBV6-5 with TRBJ1-6; weak D call: TRBD1 (5 bases). The V end was cut by 7 bases, the J end by 9 bases, with 10 bases between. The CDR3 spans 12 residues. From germline, CDR1 is MNHEY and CDR2 SVGAGI. CDR3 loop: CASIQGSSPLHF. In nucleotides, the CDR3 is TGTGCCAGCATCCAGGGTTCTTCACCCCTCCACTTT.

This chain connects TRBV5-1 to TRBJ2-2; D is possibly TRBD2 (5 bases). The CDR3 runs 14 residues. From germline, CDR1 is SGHRS and CDR2 YFSETQ. The V end was cut by 4 bases, the J end by 1 base, with 8 bases between. This CDR3 reads CASSTGLNTGELFF. The CDR3 region has the DNA TGCGCCAGCAGCACCGGACTGAACACCGGGGAGCTGTTTTTT.

The chain joins TRBV5-1 to TRBJ2-5; the D is unclear. The CDR3 loop spans 13 amino acids. V gave up 1 base and J gave up 2 bases, with 6 bases separating them. Germline assignment: CDR1 SGHRS and CDR2 YFSETQ. CDR3 in DNA: TGCGCCAGCAGCTTGAACCGACAAGAGACCCAGTACTTC. Its protein product is CASSLNRQETQYF.

This clone has more than one count but fewer than ten. The gene calls are TRBV19 and TRBJ1-2; 10 bases match TRBD1. Germline V CDR1 and CDR2: LNHDA, SQIVND (reference sequence). The V and J ends lost 11 bases and 5 bases, in that order; junction bases with no gene match: 11. This CDR3 spans 14 amino acids. CDR3 protein: CASKSGQGFYGYTF. The CDR3 DNA follows: TGTGCCTCCAAATCGGGACAGGGGTTTTATGGCTACACCTTC.

The V and J genes are TRBV20-1 and TRBJ2-5; D call uncertain. Germline lookup yields CDR1 DFQATT and CDR2 SNEGSKA (reference sequence). Trimming shortened V by 3 bases and J by 2 bases, and 10 bases separated the two germline ends. This CDR3 is 13 amino acids long. The CDR3 sequence: CSASRGQQETQYF. The CDR3 DNA is TGCAGTGCTAGTCGTGGGCAACAAGAGACCCAGTACTTC.

This clone was seen repeatedly, ten times or more. The chain is built from TRBV19 and TRBJ1-5; the match to TRBD1 covers 7 bases. The germline V gene encodes CDR1 LNHDA and CDR2 SQIVND (reference sequence). V lost 7 bases and J lost 0; bases outside the gene matches: 6. This CDR3 is 15 amino acids long. The CDR3 nucleotides are TGTGCCAGTAAGCAGGGGGGTCTTAGCAATCAGCCCCAGCATTTT. It codes for CASKQGGLSNQPQHF. Together with reference TRBV19 and TRBJ1-5, the CDR3 gives the full variable domain: DGGITQSPKYLFRKEGQNVTLSCEQNLNHDAMYWYRQDPGQGLRLIYYSQIVNDFQKGDIAEGYSVSREKKESFPLTVTSAQKNPTAFYLCASKQGGLSNQPQHFGDGTRLSIL.

This chain connects TRBV19 to TRBJ2-3, with D perhaps given as TRBD1 or TRBD2 (5 bases each). The CDR3 is 14 amino acids. CDR1 and CDR2 from the germline V gene are LNHDA and SQIVND (reference sequence). V lost 8 bases and J 1 base, leaving 13 bases between the germline ends. CDR3: CASQKWDRTDTQYF. CDR3 nucleotides: TGTGCCAGTCAAAAATGGGACCGCACAGATACGCAGTATTTT.

The chain is built from TRBV19 and TRBJ1-2, with D perhaps TRBD1 (5 bases). In germline, CDR1 is LNHDA, CDR2 SQIVND (reference sequence). The CDR3 has 15 residues. V was trimmed by 9 bases and J by 5 bases, leaving 22 bases between them. The CDR3 coding sequence is TGTGCCAGCAGGGTCTCCGGGACGAAGACTTATGGCTACACCTTC. It yields the protein CASRVSGTKTYGYTF.

The chain is built from TRBV5-4 and TRBJ1-1, with D possibly matching TRBD1 (5 bases). V lost 4 bases and J 6 bases, leaving 19 bases between the germline ends. The germline V gene has CDR1 SGHNT and CDR2 YYREEE (reference sequence). There are 15 residues in the CDR3. CDR3 DNA: TGTGCCAGCAGCACCCCGGACCGGGGGGTCGCTGAAGCTTTCTTT. Protein: CASSTPDRGVAEAFF. The entire variable domain, with the rest obtained from reference TRBV5-4 and TRBJ1-1, is as follows: ETGVTQSPTHLIKTRGQQVTLRCSSQSGHNTVSWYQQALGQGPQFIFQYYREEENGRGNFPPRFSGLQFPNYSSELNVNALELDDSALYLCASSTPDRGVAEAFFGQGTRLTVV.